This entry features one T cell receptor beta chain sequence. TCRdb independently ran MiXCR on the 5' RACE reads; one entry per CDR3 protein. The sample gives more than 650,000 distinct CDR3 sequences, 5.5% to 6.5% of which show up once; roughly 1.8% is in the top ten. This record comes from a study of identical twins. The ends were cut back, 5 bases at V and 9 bases at J, with 20 bases in the middle. The CDR3 has 14 amino acids. The chain links TRBV12-3 or TRBV12-4 to TRBJ2-7, with a tentative D call TRBD2 (5 bases). What was sequenced was naive T cells sorted from blood. This clonotype was sampled from a man aged 18 to 29 in good health. Here the CDR3 reads CASSHPGTIGGQYF. The CDR3 DNA reads as TGTGCCAGCAGTCATCCGGGAACGATCGGTGGGCAGTACTTC.